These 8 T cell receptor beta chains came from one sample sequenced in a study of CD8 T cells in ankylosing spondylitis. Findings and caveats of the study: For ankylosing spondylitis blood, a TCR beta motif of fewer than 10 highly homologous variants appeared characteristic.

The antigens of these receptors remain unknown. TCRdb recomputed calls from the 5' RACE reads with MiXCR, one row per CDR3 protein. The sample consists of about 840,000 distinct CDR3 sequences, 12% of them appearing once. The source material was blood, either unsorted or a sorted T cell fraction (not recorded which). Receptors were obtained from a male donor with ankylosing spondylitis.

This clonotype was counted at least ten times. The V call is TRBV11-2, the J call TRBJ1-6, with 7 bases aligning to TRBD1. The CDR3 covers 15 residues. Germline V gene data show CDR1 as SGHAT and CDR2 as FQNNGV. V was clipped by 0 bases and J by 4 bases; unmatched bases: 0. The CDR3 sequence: CASSLEGQYNSPLHF. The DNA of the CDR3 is TGTGCCAGCAGCTTAGAGGGACAGTATAATTCACCCCTCCACTTT.

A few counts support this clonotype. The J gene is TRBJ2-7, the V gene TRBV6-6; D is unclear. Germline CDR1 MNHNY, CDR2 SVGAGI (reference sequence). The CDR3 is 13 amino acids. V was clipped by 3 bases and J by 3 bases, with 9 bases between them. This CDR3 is CASSYSMYYEQYF. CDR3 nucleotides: TGTGCCAGCAGTTATTCCATGTACTACGAGCAGTACTTC.

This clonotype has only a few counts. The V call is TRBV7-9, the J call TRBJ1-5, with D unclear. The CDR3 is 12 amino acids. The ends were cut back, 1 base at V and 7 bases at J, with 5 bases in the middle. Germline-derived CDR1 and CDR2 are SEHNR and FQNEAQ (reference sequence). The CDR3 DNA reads TGTGCCAGCAGCTTAGATTACCAGCCCCAGCATTTT. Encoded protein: CASSLDYQPQHF.

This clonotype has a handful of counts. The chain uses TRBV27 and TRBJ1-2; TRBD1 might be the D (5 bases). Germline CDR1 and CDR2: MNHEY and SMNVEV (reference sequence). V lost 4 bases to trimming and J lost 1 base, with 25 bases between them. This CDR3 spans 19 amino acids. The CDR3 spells CASSSGVGRGATFNYGYTF. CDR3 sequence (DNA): TGTGCCAGCAGTTCGGGCGTTGGTCGAGGGGCCACCTTTAACTATGGCTACACCTTC.

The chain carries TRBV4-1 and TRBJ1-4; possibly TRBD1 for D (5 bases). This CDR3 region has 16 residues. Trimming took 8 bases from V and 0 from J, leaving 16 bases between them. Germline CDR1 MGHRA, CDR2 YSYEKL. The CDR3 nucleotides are TGCGCCAGCGCCCGAGGGACGGTGACAACTAATGAAAAACTGTTTTTT. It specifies CASARGTVTTNEKLFF.

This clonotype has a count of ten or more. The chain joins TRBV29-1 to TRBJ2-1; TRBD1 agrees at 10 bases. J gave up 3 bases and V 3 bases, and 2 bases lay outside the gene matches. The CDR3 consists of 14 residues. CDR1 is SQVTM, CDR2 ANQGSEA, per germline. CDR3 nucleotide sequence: TGCAGCGTTGAGAGGGACAGGGGCTACAATGAGCAGTTCTTC. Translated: CSVERDRGYNEQFF.

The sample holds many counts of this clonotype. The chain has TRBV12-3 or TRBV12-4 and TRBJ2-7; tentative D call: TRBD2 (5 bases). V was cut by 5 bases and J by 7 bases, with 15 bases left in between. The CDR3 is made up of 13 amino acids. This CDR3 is CASSLRPGSEQYF. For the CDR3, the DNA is TGTGCCAGCAGTCTCCGGCCGGGGAGTGAGCAGTACTTC.

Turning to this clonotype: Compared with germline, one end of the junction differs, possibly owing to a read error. Written as DNA, the CDR3 is TGTGCCAGCGGCGTAGCTGAGACGGGAGCTTTCTTT. This gives the protein CASGVAETGAFF. The chain has TRBV9 and TRBJ1-1; D uncertain. Germline V gives CDR1 SGDLS, CDR2 YYNGEE. This CDR3 has 12 residues.